The rows below give T cell receptor beta chains drawn from one sample of a study of T-cell reconstitution after alpha-beta-depleted transplantation in children. Via MiXCR, TCRdb re-called the PCR reads, giving one row per CDR3 protein. This repertoire shows about 500,000 distinct CDR3 sequences, approximately 29% found once; its top ten account for roughly 2.5%. Sample: PBMCs from the stem cell graft donor, taken from the stem cell graft. The receptor set was obtained from a human donor who donated a stem cell graft to a child with aplastic anemia. Each CDR3 is given with its conserved first and last residue. D genes are given only for firm matches. Expanded clones are given a class, and other clones once, few, many or no size at all.

clone size	D gene	V gene	J gene	CDR3 length	CDR3 protein	CDR3 DNA
NA	TRBD1	TRBV20-1	TRBJ1-3	14	CSAGDRGSGNTIYF	TGCAGTGCCGGGGACAGGGGCTCTGGAAACACCATATATTTT
NA	NA	TRBV25-1	TRBJ2-2	14	CASSATGYTGELFF	TGTGCCAGCAGTGCCACAGGGTACACCGGGGAGCTGTTTTTT
NA	TRBD2	TRBV20-1	TRBJ2-1	13	CSTGTSGRNEQFF	TGCAGCACCGGGACTAGCGGGAGGAATGAGCAGTTCTTC
few	TRBD2	TRBV12-3/TRBV12-4	TRBJ2-3	14	CASRERERGDTQYF	TGTGCCAGCAGGGAGCGGGAGAGGGGAGATACGCAGTATTTT
once	TRBD2	TRBV6-5	TRBJ2-7	14	CATLAGGFSYEQYF	TGTGCCACGTTAGCGGGAGGGTTCTCCTACGAGCAGTACTTC
few	NA	TRBV20-1	TRBJ2-1	12	CSARPRVHEQFF	TGCAGTGCTAGACCCAGGGTCCATGAGCAGTTCTTC
NA	NA	TRBV6-6	TRBJ2-1	12	CASSYISIEQFF	TGTGCCAGCAGTTATATAAGTATTGAGCAGTTCTTC
NA	NA	TRBV12-3/TRBV12-4	TRBJ1-1	13	CASNSPGQTEAFF	TGTGCCAGCAACAGCCCGGGGCAGACTGAAGCTTTCTTT
NA	TRBD1	TRBV5-4	TRBJ1-1	14	CASSSDRGNTEAFF	TGTGCCAGCAGCTCGGACAGGGGGAACACTGAAGCTTTCTTT
few	NA	TRBV19	TRBJ1-1	11	CASSTSFQGFF	TGTGCCAGTAGTACCTCCTTCCAAGGGTTCTTT
NA	NA	TRBV5-1	TRBJ2-5	12	CASSLELETQYF	TGCGCCAGCAGCTTAGAACTGGAGACCCAGTACTTC
few	TRBD2	TRBV4-1	TRBJ2-1	15	CASSQASAGGNEQFF	TGCGCCAGCAGCCAAGCTTCGGCGGGAGGCAATGAGCAGTTCTTC
few	TRBD2	TRBV12-3/TRBV12-4	TRBJ2-3	15	CASSRRLAGTDTQYF	TGTGCCAGCAGCCGGAGACTAGCGGGCACAGATACGCAGTATTTT
few	NA	TRBV6-2/TRBV6-3	TRBJ2-3	13	CASSSVAADTQYF	TGTGCCAGCAGTTCTGTGGCCGCGGATACGCAGTATTTT
NA	NA	TRBV10-3	TRBJ2-1	13	CAISEVVGNEQFF	TGTGCCATCAGTGAGGTAGTTGGCAATGAGCAGTTCTTC
few	NA	TRBV7-6	TRBJ2-5	12	CASSRTAETQYF	TGTGCCAGCAGCCGCACCGCGGAGACCCAGTACTTC
NA	NA	TRBV12-3/TRBV12-4	TRBJ1-1	15	CASSLSRLGGTEAFF	TGTGCCAGCAGTTTATCAAGGCTGGGGGGTACTGAAGCTTTCTTT
NA	TRBD1	TRBV20-1	TRBJ2-3	14	CSALRDRGTDTQYF	TGCAGTGCGCTCCGGGACAGGGGTACAGATACGCAGTATTTT
NA	NA	TRBV12-3/TRBV12-4	TRBJ1-5	13	CASIYGGGQPQHF	TGTGCCAGCATTTATGGGGGCGGGCAGCCCCAGCATTTT
few	NA	TRBV5-5	TRBJ2-5	15	CASSLVAGRQETQYF	TGTGCCAGCAGCTTGGTTGCGGGAAGGCAAGAGACCCAGTACTTC
NA	NA	TRBV18	TRBJ2-1	13	CASWGTTGNEQFF	TGTGCCAGCTGGGGCACGACTGGGAATGAGCAGTTCTTC
NA	NA	TRBV2	TRBJ2-5	16	CASSEVVGQYQETQYF	TGTGCCAGCAGTGAAGTGGTAGGACAGTACCAAGAGACCCAGTACTTC
NA	NA	TRBV25-1	TRBJ2-7	14	CASSEYRAGYEQYF	TGTGCCAGCAGTGAATACCGAGCGGGCTACGAGCAGTACTTC
NA	NA	TRBV5-6	TRBJ2-5	11	CASSLQGPPYF	TGTGCCAGCAGCTTGCAGGGACCACCATACTTC
few	TRBD2	TRBV6-1	TRBJ2-7	17	CASSRRFGTSGTYEQYF	TGTGCCAGCAGCCGAAGGTTTGGGACTAGCGGAACCTACGAGCAGTACTTC
NA	TRBD2	TRBV20-1	TRBJ2-1	15	CSAPALAGGDNEQFF	TGCAGTGCCCCGGCGCTAGCGGGGGGGGACAATGAGCAGTTCTTC